These 3 T cell receptor beta chains originate from one sample sequenced in a study of blood T cells in healthy people across ages (dated by TCRdb to about 2015). Receptors were amplified or captured by 5' RACE. Sequencing relied on an Illumina HiSeq 2500. A second PCR of roughly 6 to 11 cycles was run with a J-beta primer mix and a sample-barcoded 5' primer. TCRdb took the public reads, trimmed them with fastp at Q25, ran MiXCR for clone calling and kept in-frame beta chains. Every entry covers one CDR3 protein and lists the most common genes and DNA from its rows. The sample yields hundreds of thousands of distinct CDR3 sequences; over 45% were counted once. The ten largest clones add up to approximately 20% of the sample. Sequencing input: blood. The receptor source for this set is a man aged 25 to 40 in good health.

The gene calls are TRBV7-2 and TRBJ2-5; 9 nucleotides align to TRBD2. Germline CDR1 reads SGHTA; CDR2 reads FQGNSA. V shed 4 bases and J 4 bases; nucleotides not matched to a gene: 4. There are 14 residues in the CDR3. The CDR3 DNA follows: TGTGCCAGCAGCTATGCGGGACTAGCAGAGACCCAGTACTTC. It is translated as CASSYAGLAETQYF.

The DNA of the CDR3 is TGCAGTGCTAGAGATCTGGCGGGCCGTTACAATGAGCAGTTCTTC. This encodes CSARDLAGRYNEQFF. The chain uses TRBV20-1 and TRBJ2-1; D may be TRBD2 (5 bases). The CDR3 is 15 amino acids. Germline CDR1 and CDR2: DFQATT and SNEGSKA (reference sequence). V was cut by 0 bases and J by 4 bases, with 13 bases left in between.

The chain links TRBV20-1 to TRBJ2-3; 9 bases map to TRBD1. CDR3 length equals 15 residues. Trimming cost V 6 bases and J 6 bases; bases outside gene matches: 13. Germline assignment: CDR1 DFQATT and CDR2 SNEGSKA (reference sequence). The CDR3 coding sequence is TGCAGTGCCCCCAAACCCGGGACAGGGTTGGATACGCAGTATTTT. This encodes CSAPKPGTGLDTQYF.